This entry describes one T cell receptor (beta chain). Antigen: not known. The length of the CDR3 is 18 residues. V trimming: 5 bases; J trimming: 5 bases; junction bases outside the gene matches: 14. Per the germline V gene, CDR1 is SGHVS and CDR2 is FNYEAQ. The sample comes from a study of OX40 agonist ivuxolimab in advanced cancers. On the study more broadly: Patients received ivuxolimab, an intravenous treatment, every 2 weeks at 0.01 to 10 mg/kg. Dose-escalation patients were diagnosed with hepatocellular carcinoma, melanoma, renal cell cancer or head and neck cancer. Aged 23 to 79 with a mean of about 60 years, they were around 83% male.

Libraries were prepared by immunoSEQ multiplex PCR; TCRdb keeps only in-frame clonotypes and omits some of them. The table has about 62,000 clones, approximately 90% seen once. Study-wide findings and caveats: CD8+ T cells showed, on average, more clonal expansion than CD4+ cells.

J is TRBJ2-5 and V is TRBV7-6; 13 nucleotides align to TRBD2. Sequenced material: CD4+ or CD8+ T cells sorted from blood, taken in a trial of the OX40 agonist ivuxolimab. The receptor was derived from an adult with an advanced solid tumor such as melanoma, head and neck, liver or kidney cancer. The CDR3 sequence is CASSPRRTSGSIRETQYF. The CDR3 nucleotides read TGTGCCAGCAGCCCGCGTCGGACTAGCGGGAGTATTAGGGAGACCCAGTACTTC.